Sequencing of this T cell receptor beta chain was carried out in a study of blood T cell repertoires in COVID-19. Study-wide background: COVID-19 samples, acute and convalescent, were from the United States, Italy and Spain.

Per the original data handling: Quantification of nucleated cells was approximated via reference gene primer amplification. Here immunoSEQ multiplex PCR was the method, and the copy in TCRdb shows in-frame clones only, minus some. For V, J and clone size, that table is used; D and trimming come from the DNA. The sample contains about 200,000 clones, around 87% of which appear only once. Germline V CDR1 and CDR2: MNHEY, SVGAGI. The trim removed 2 bases at V and 6 bases at J, leaving 6 bases unmatched. The CDR3 covers 14 residues. The sequence derives from a man in his sixties with acute or convalescent COVID-19. This rearrangement joins TRBV6-5 to TRBJ1-1; TRBD1 matches at 7 bases. Sequencing was done on a sample of peripheral blood. CDR3 residues: CASSYGQGVAEAFF. The CDR3 bases are TGTGCCAGCAGTTACGGGCAGGGGGTCGCTGAAGCTTTCTTT.